These 20 T cell receptor beta chains originate from one sample sequenced in a study of T cells in Graves' hyperthyroidism and ophthalmopathy. Amplification yielded TCR beta CDR3 regions, with RNA transcripts as the source. HTBI primers were the set used in a first-round RT-PCR of the TCR CDR3. TCRdb re-called the multiplex PCR reads with MiXCR, one entry per CDR3 protein. The sample has 300,000 to 450,000 distinct CDR3 sequences, over 11% seen once. Sequenced: blood. The receptors derive from a woman in her sixties or seventies with Graves' hyperthyroidism.

This clonotype was detected ten times or more. The chain couples TRBV4-2 to TRBJ1-1; maybe TRBD1 (5 bases). This CDR3 contains 16 residues. V was shortened by 0 bases and J by 1 base, with 12 bases between the two germline ends. Per germline, CDR1 LGHNA and CDR2 YNFKEQ. CDR3 sequence (DNA): TGTGCCAGCAGCCAAGATCAGTATAGGGGGAACACTGAAGCTTTCTTT. Translating it yields CASSQDQYRGNTEAFF.

This clonotype was detected ten times or more. This chain joins TRBV11-2 and TRBJ2-1; 7 bases fit TRBD2. CDR1 is SGHAT, CDR2 FQNNGV, per germline. V was pared by 5 bases and J by 2 bases, with 6 bases of the junction left unmatched. The CDR3 sequence is 15 residues long. Here the CDR3 DNA reads TGTGCCAGCAGCCTACCCGGGACTACCTACAATGAGCAGTTCTTC. Translating gives CASSLPGTTYNEQFF.

This clonotype was seen at least ten times. The J gene is TRBJ2-7, the V gene TRBV2; tentatively, D is TRBD1 (6 bases). The CDR3 has 15 amino acids. Germline V lookup: CDR1 SNHLY, CDR2 FYNNEI. Trimming took off 2 bases at V and 3 bases at J, with 14 bases between the two ends. The CDR3 nucleotides read TGTGCCAGCAGTGAATGGGAACAGGGATACTACGAGCAGTACTTC. Translated: CASSEWEQGYYEQYF.

This clonotype was recorded many times. The rearrangement joins TRBV30 to TRBJ1-5; the D is unclear. V lost 2 bases and J 9 bases, leaving 11 bases between the germline ends. This CDR3 is built from 12 residues. The germline CDR1 and CDR2 sequences are GTSNPN and SVGIG (reference sequence). This CDR3 is CAWSPRMGPQHF. The CDR3 nucleotides read TGTGCCTGGAGTCCCAGGATGGGGCCCCAGCATTTT. The full variable domain, in which reference TRBV30 and TRBJ1-5 provide the parts outside the CDR3, is SQTIHQWPATLVQPVGSPLSLECTVEGTSNPNLYWYRQAAGRGLQLLFYSVGIGQISSEVPQNLSASRPQDRQFILSSKKLLLSDSGFYLCAWSPRMGPQHFGDGTRLSIL.

The sample holds many counts of this clonotype. The chain recombines TRBV7-9 with TRBJ2-1; TRBD2 matches at 9 bases. Per the germline V gene, CDR1 is SEHNR and CDR2 is FQNEAQ (reference sequence). The CDR3 covers 17 residues. Losses at the gene ends were 1 base for V and 4 bases for J; bases not matched to a gene: 8. The CDR3 nucleotides read TGTGCCAGCAGCTTAGGTGGTAGCGGGAGAGTTTACAATGAGCAGTTCTTC. Translated, it gives CASSLGGSGRVYNEQFF.

This clonotype was seen repeatedly, ten times or more. The V call is TRBV4-1, the J call TRBJ2-7; no clear D. Germline V gene sequence: CDR1 MGHRA, CDR2 YSYEKL. Trimming pared 1 base from V and 3 bases from J, leaving 10 bases between. CDR3 size: 14 residues. As DNA, the CDR3 is TGCGCCAGCAGCCAAGGGTGGCAGGACTACGAGCAGTACTTC. Translation gives CASSQGWQDYEQYF.

This clonotype was seen a handful of times. This sequence joins TRBV5-1 and TRBJ1-2; no clear D. Germline V gene lookup returns CDR1 SGHRS and CDR2 YFSETQ. V dropped 0 bases and J dropped 8 bases, with 11 bases sitting between them. The CDR3 has 13 residues. Here the CDR3 DNA reads TGCGCCAGCAGCTTGGAGAGGGAGCAGGGCTACACCTTC. It is translated as CASSLEREQGYTF.

This clonotype has more than one count but fewer than ten. The chain is built from TRBV5-1 and TRBJ2-5; D call uncertain. V lost 2 bases and J 0 bases, leaving 8 bases between the germline ends. This CDR3 has 14 residues. CDR1 is SGHRS, CDR2 YFSETQ, per germline. The CDR3 DNA sequence: TGCGCCAGCAGCTTCCAGGAAAACCAAGAGACCCAGTACTTC. It translates to CASSFQENQETQYF.

Only a few counts were recorded for this clonotype. The genes are TRBV7-2 and TRBJ2-7; no firm D call. Per the germline V gene, CDR1 is SGHTA and CDR2 is FQGNSA. This CDR3 has 14 amino acids. Trimming took 1 base from V and 4 from J, leaving 11 bases between them. Written as DNA, the CDR3 is TGTGCCAGCAGCTTAGACGAGTCTAGGTACGAGCAGTACTTC. This codes for CASSLDESRYEQYF.

This clonotype was observed a handful of times. The V call is TRBV6-5, the J call TRBJ2-7, with D perhaps TRBD2 (5 bases). CDR1 is MNHEY, CDR2 SVGAGI, per germline. V was trimmed by 5 bases and J by 6 bases, leaving 20 bases between them. This CDR3 contains 15 residues. CDR3 sequence (DNA): TGTGCCAGCAGTCCCCGGTGGTCGTCAGAGGGCGAGCAGTACTTC. It encodes CASSPRWSSEGEQYF.

This clonotype was recorded many times. This sequence joins TRBV6-1 and TRBJ1-1; tentatively, D is TRBD1 (6 bases). The CDR3 spans 14 residues. Trimming took off 6 bases at V and 4 bases at J, with 15 bases between the two ends. Germline loops: CDR1 MNHNS, CDR2 SASEGT. The CDR3 nucleotides are TGTGCCAGCAGCCTCACCTCAGGGGTCACTGAAGCTTTCTTT. This gives the protein CASSLTSGVTEAFF.

This clonotype was counted at least ten times. The rearrangement joins TRBV20-1 to TRBJ2-7, with D possibly being TRBD1 or TRBD2 (5 bases each). Trimming left V 5 bases short and J 2 bases short, with 19 bases between. Germline CDR1 reads DFQATT; CDR2 reads SNEGSKA (reference sequence). CDR3 length equals 15 residues. CDR3 in amino acids: CSARPLGVQTYEQYF. The CDR3 DNA reads TGCAGTGCTCGGCCCCTGGGGGTACAAACCTACGAGCAGTACTTC.

V is TRBV7-9 and J is TRBJ1-6; 8 bases match TRBD1. J was trimmed by 9 bases and V by 5 bases; bases with no gene match: 18. The CDR3 covers 18 residues. Germline CDR1 reads SEHNR; CDR2 reads FQNEAQ (reference sequence). CDR3 sequence reads: CASSPRGQGAGLGSPLHF. In DNA form, the CDR3 reads TGTGCCAGCAGCCCCCGAGGACAGGGAGCAGGACTAGGTTCACCCCTCCACTTT.

This clonotype was seen many times. The chain has TRBV24-1 and TRBJ2-1; 11 nucleotides align to TRBD2. There are 14 residues in the CDR3. V lost 9 bases and J lost 7; bases outside the gene matches: 7. Germline V gives CDR1 KGHDR, CDR2 SFDVKD. CDR3 sequence reads: CATFWLAGGNEQFF. The CDR3 DNA follows: TGTGCCACCTTCTGGCTAGCGGGAGGAAATGAGCAGTTCTTC.

The chain employs TRBV6-5 and TRBJ2-7; 7 bases are shared with TRBD1. Looked up from germline, CDR1 is MNHEY and CDR2 is SVGAGI. The CDR3 covers 14 residues. V shed 4 bases, J shed 9 bases, and the junction held 12 bases outside the gene matches. DNA of the CDR3: TGTGCCAGCAGTTCCTCGGGACAGAATATAGGGCAGTACTTC. Translating it yields CASSSSGQNIGQYF.

This clonotype showed up many times. The chain recombines TRBV5-1 with TRBJ2-3; 10 bases agree with TRBD2. With V trimmed by 3 bases and J by 0 bases, 7 bases remained unmatched. From germline, CDR1 is SGHRS and CDR2 YFSETQ. The CDR3 has 17 amino acids. CDR3 nucleotides: TGCGCCAGCAGCTGGGGACTAGCGATGCCTAGCACAGATACGCAGTATTTT. Its translation is CASSWGLAMPSTDTQYF.

There are many counts of this clonotype. The V and J genes are TRBV28 and TRBJ2-4; a weak D match, TRBD2 (5 bases). The germline V gene has CDR1 MDHEN and CDR2 SYDVKM. Trimming shortened V by 0 bases and J by 4 bases, and 31 bases separated the two germline ends. This CDR3 contains 22 residues. CDR3 nucleotide sequence: TGTGCCAGCAGTTTATGGGTCCCTCATCGGGGATCTGGCACAGAGGGTAAAAACATTCAGTACTTC. Residues: CASSLWVPHRGSGTEGKNIQYF.

This clonotype showed up many times. This sequence joins TRBV7-9 and TRBJ2-7, with 8 bases aligning to TRBD2. After removal of 5 bases from V and 2 bases from J, the junction contained 5 bases not matched to a gene. Germline CDR1 SEHNR, CDR2 FQNEAQ (reference sequence). The CDR3 length is 14 residues. The CDR3: CASSESGRPYEQYF. The CDR3 nucleotides read TGTGCCAGCAGCGAGAGCGGGAGACCCTACGAGCAGTACTTC.

The sample holds many counts of this clonotype. The chain joins TRBV7-9 to TRBJ2-5; D is unclear. The CDR3 has 13 amino acids. V lost 5 bases and J lost 2, with 9 bases in between. Looked up from germline, CDR1 is SEHNR and CDR2 is FQNEAQ (reference sequence). The CDR3 DNA sequence: TGTGCCAGCAGCAGCAGTGTGCAAGAGACCCAGTACTTC. Protein product: CASSSSVQETQYF.

This clonotype was observed at least ten times. The genes are TRBV6-1 and TRBJ1-1; D is uncertain. V lost 2 bases and J lost 0, with 10 bases in between. The length of the CDR3 is 15 residues. Germline V gives CDR1 MNHNS, CDR2 SASEGT. The CDR3 protein is CASSEKPIMNTEAFF. The CDR3 DNA follows: TGTGCCAGCAGTGAAAAACCAATTATGAACACTGAAGCTTTCTTT.